This TCR beta chain was documented in a study of human T cells and chemical hapten exposure. About the study: Patch tests applied 0.01% DPC to the upper back, read at 6 days. Among samples, TCR yields varied mainly because of small differences in pooled library volume.

MiXCR, applied by TCRdb to the RACE reads, yields one record per CDR3 protein. The sample has about 54,000 distinct CDR3 sequences; about a tenth are singletons. The CDR3 contains 15 residues. The time point: patch test 2, 6 weeks after DPC sensitization. Sample treatment: therapeutic diphenylcyclopropenone sensitization with weekly scalp DPC. The sequence derives from a woman aged 45-60 years with alopecia areata. Some clones in this sample may be carry-over from other donors' samples. This chain joins TRBV12-1 and TRBJ2-1. TRBV12-1 is listed as a pseudogene. This specimen consisted of whole blood, obtained in connection with sensitization to the hapten diphenylcyclopropenone (DPC). CDR3 region: CASSFPDHEYNEQFF. CDR3 sequence (DNA): TGTGCCAGCAGCTTTCCGGACCACGAGTACAATGAGCAGTTCTTC.